These 29 T cell receptor beta chains came from one sample sequenced in a study of T cells in women clearing cervical HPV infection. Generated by immunoSEQ multiplex PCR, the TCRdb table keeps only in-frame clones and is missing some. The sample table includes 25,000 to 40,000 clones. Sequencing was carried out using blood buffy coat. Receptors were obtained from a woman aged 18-70 years with a cervical HPV16 infection that either progressed to CIN3+ or cleared (not recorded which).

Incomplete CDR3 DNA: TGTGCCAGCTCCCTCCTCCCTCCGAGTAGCGGGAGGGCCGGTCCCTCCTACGAG. It translates to CASSLLPPSSGRAGPSYE. The whole CDR3 protein is CASSLLPPSSGRAGPSYEQYF. J is TRBJ2-7 and V is TRBV18; 11 bases agree with TRBD2. The sequence runs out 3 residues before the end of the CDR3; the remainder is reconstructed from the germline J gene. This CDR3 spans 21 amino acids. The V gene's germline CDR1 is KGHSH and CDR2 LQKENI. Trimming removed 6 bases from V and 0 bases from J; junction bases left unmatched: 22.

Points on this clone: The read ends 3 residues shy of where the CDR3 ends; the end is completed using the germline J gene. The rearrangement links TRBV30 to TRBJ2-1; tentative D call: TRBD1 (5 bases). Germline V CDR1 and CDR2: GTSNPN, SVGIG (reference sequence). The ends were cut back, 1 base at V and 5 bases at J, with 15 bases in the middle. The CDR3 length is 15 residues. CDR3 region: CAWSGGRTTNNEQFF. CDR3 DNA (partial): TGTGCCTGGAGTGGAGGCAGGACAACAAACAATGAG.

Details on this clone: The read terminates 3 residues ahead of where the CDR3 ends, so the germline J gene completes it. The genes are TRBV10-3 and TRBJ1-2; D is unresolved. The CDR3 has 12 amino acids. Germline CDR1 ENHRY, CDR2 SYGVKD. The chain's CDR3 is CAISEDSRGYTF. The DNA read from the CDR3 is TGTGCCATCAGTGAAGACTCTAGAGGC.

With respect to this clone: Read coverage stops 3 residues before the CDR3 terminus; the germline J gene supplies the remainder. The chain joins TRBV19 to TRBJ2-4, with D maybe TRBD1 (6 bases). From germline, CDR1 is LNHDA and CDR2 SQIVND (reference sequence). This CDR3 is 14 amino acids long. The part of the CDR3 DNA that was read is TGTGCCAGTCGTGGGGGCGCAGGGAACTATGGT. Protein: CASRGGAGNYG. The complete CDR3 reads CASRGGAGNYGQYF.

To note about this clone: The CDR3 goes on 3 residues after the read ends, and that part is filled in from the germline J gene. Other DNA sequences in this sample translate to the same CDR3. The chain uses TRBV7-3 and TRBJ1-2, with D perhaps matching TRBD1 (5 bases). Germline V gene sequence: CDR1 SGHTA, CDR2 FQGTGA. The length of the CDR3 is 15 residues. CDR3 DNA, as far as it was read: TGTGCCAGCAGCTTGGGACCTAGCGGCTTCTACGAC. The encoded protein is CASSLGPSGFYD. The whole CDR3 protein reads CASSLGPSGFYDYTF.

The sequenced part of the CDR3 DNA is TGTGCCAGCTCACCCACAAGACAGGGATGGCAAGAGACG. This sequence encodes CASSPTRQGWQET. The full CDR3 protein is CASSPTRQGWQETQYF. The chain joins TRBV18 to TRBJ2-3; 7 nucleotides match TRBD1. The read terminates 3 residues ahead of where the CDR3 ends, so the germline J gene completes it. Per germline, CDR1 KGHSH and CDR2 LQKENI. The CDR3 loop spans 16 amino acids.

On this clone: With the read ending 3 residues before the CDR3 end, the germline J gene is used to fill in that end. V gene TRBV5-6 combines with J gene TRBJ2-2; no firm D call. The V gene's germline CDR1 is SGHDT and CDR2 YYEEEE. Trimming shortened V by 0 bases and J by 5 bases, and 8 bases separated the two germline ends. The CDR3 contains 14 residues. The DNA read from the CDR3 is TGTGCCAGCAGCTTGGGGGCAGGTACCGGGGAG. Its translation is CASSLGAGTGE. The CDR3 reads in full as CASSLGAGTGELFF.

Of note for this clone: The read is 3 residues too short to cover the CDR3 end, so that end is filled in from the germline J gene. The chain employs TRBV7-3 and TRBJ1-1; the D is unclear. In germline, CDR1 is SGHTA, CDR2 FQGTGA. Trimming cost V 0 bases and J 0 bases, with 8 bases left between them. The CDR3 is 15 residues long. Incomplete CDR3 DNA: TGTGCCAGCAGCTTAACGGGCAGATTGAACACTGAA. It translates to CASSLTGRLNTE. In full, the CDR3 reads CASSLTGRLNTEAFF.

Remarks on this clone: The read ends 3 residues before the CDR3 terminus; that terminus is restored from the germline J gene. The V call is TRBV10-3, the J call TRBJ1-2; 7 nucleotides match TRBD1. CDR1 and CDR2 from the germline V gene are ENHRY and SYGVKD. CDR3 size: 13 residues. This CDR3 is CAISIDRVGGYTF. CDR3 bases read: TGTGCCATCAGTATCGACAGGGTGGGGGGC.

About this clone: The read halts 3 residues ahead of the CDR3 end, with the missing end drawn from the germline J gene. The chain recombines TRBV20-1 with TRBJ2-1; the match to TRBD2 covers 8 bases. Per germline, CDR1 DFQATT and CDR2 SNEGSKA (reference sequence). The V segment lost 6 bases and the J segment 4 bases; nucleotides outside the gene matches: 5. This CDR3 has 13 residues. The chain's CDR3 is CSANPGGYNEQFF. The covered CDR3 bases are TGCAGTGCAAATCCGGGGGGGTACAATGAG.

Note on this clone: The read finishes 3 residues shy of the CDR3 end, and the germline J gene is used to complete it. The genes are TRBV30 and TRBJ1-1; 8 nucleotides line up with TRBD1. Germline V gives CDR1 GTSNPN, CDR2 SVGIG (reference sequence). V shed 1 base and J 3 bases; nucleotides not matched to a gene: 4. The CDR3 is 14 amino acids. This CDR3 reads CAWSGTGLYTEAFF. The DNA read from the CDR3 is TGTGCCTGGAGTGGGACAGGGTTGTACACTGAA.

For this clone: The observed sequence ends 3 residues before the CDR3 terminus, with the missing tail filled in from the germline J gene. The chain recombines TRBV15 with TRBJ2-3; 7 positions agree with TRBD1. Per the germline V gene, CDR1 is LNHNV and CDR2 is YYDKDF (reference sequence). The V gene end was trimmed by 1 base and the J gene end by 3 bases; junction bases not matched to a gene: 7. This CDR3 has 16 residues. The sequenced CDR3 bases are TGTGCCACCAGCAGAGGGGCAGGGGGAAAGACAGATACG. It yields the protein CATSRGAGGKTDT. The CDR3 as a whole reads CATSRGAGGKTDTQYF.

In regard to this clone: Sequencing ends 3 residues short of the CDR3 end; the germline J gene provides the rest. The V gene is TRBV12-3 or TRBV12-4, the J gene TRBJ2-2, with 8 bases matching TRBD2. The CDR3 is 18 residues long. With V trimmed by 5 bases and J by 0 bases, 11 bases remained unmatched. This chain's CDR3 is CASSPPRGSGANTGELFF. The part of the CDR3 DNA that was read is TGTGCCAGCAGTCCGCCTCGGGGTAGCGGGGCGAACACCGGGGAG.

As for this clone: Read data end 3 residues before the CDR3 end; the end is taken from the germline J gene. J is TRBJ1-2 and V is TRBV30; 8 bases align to TRBD1. The germline gives CDR1 GTSNPN, CDR2 SVGIG (reference sequence). The CDR3 contains 12 residues. The CDR3 is CACLQGENDYTF. Partial CDR3 DNA: TGTGCCTGTCTACAGGGGGAGAATGAC.

Points on this clone: The read finishes 3 residues shy of the CDR3 end, and the germline J gene is used to complete it. The rearrangement joins TRBV19 to TRBJ2-5, with 8 bases fitting TRBD1. The CDR3 spans 14 residues. Germline V gene data show CDR1 as LNHDA and CDR2 as SQIVND (reference sequence). Trimming cost V 4 bases and J 5 bases; bases outside gene matches: 6. Partial CDR3 DNA: TGTGCCAGTAGTACAGGACAGGGTGGGGAGACC. Its translation is CASSTGQGGET. The CDR3 in full is CASSTGQGGETQYF. Using reference TRBV19 and TRBJ2-5 for the parts outside the CDR3, the full variable domain is DGGITQSPKYLFRKEGQNVTLSCEQNLNHDAMYWYRQDPGQGLRLIYYSQIVNDFQKGDIAEGYSVSREKKESFPLTVTSAQKNPTAFYLCASSTGQGGETQYFGPGTRLLVL.

Comments on this clone: The read is 3 residues too short to cover the CDR3 end, so that end is filled in from the germline J gene. The rearrangement links TRBV30 to TRBJ2-1; 7 bases match TRBD2. This CDR3 contains 13 residues. Germline CDR1 reads GTSNPN; CDR2 reads SVGIG (reference sequence). After removal of 2 bases from V and 9 bases from J, the junction contained 7 bases not matched to a gene. This chain's CDR3 is CAWSIMRGSEQFF. The DNA read from the CDR3 is TGTGCCTGGAGTATAATGCGGGGGAGTGAG.

Concerning this clone itself: The sequence runs out 3 residues before the end of the CDR3; the remainder is reconstructed from the germline J gene. The chain recombines TRBV7-2 with TRBJ1-5; tentative D call: TRBD1 (6 bases). This CDR3 has 14 amino acids. Trimming removed 10 bases from V and 1 base from J, with 14 bases in between. Per the germline V gene, CDR1 is SGHTA and CDR2 is FQGNSA. Here the CDR3 reads CATGRGGSNQPQHF. CDR3 DNA (partial): TGTGCCACCGGCCGAGGGGGAAGCAATCAGCCC.

For this clone: The CDR3 extends 3 residues past the end of the read, so its final part is completed from the germline J gene. The gene calls are TRBV27 and TRBJ2-1; TRBD2 matches 10 bases. V shed 3 bases, J shed 6 bases, and the junction held 11 bases outside the gene matches. This CDR3 comprises 17 residues. The germline CDR1 and CDR2 sequences are MNHEY and SMNVEV (reference sequence). The CDR3: CASSFSPAGGPTNEQFF. CDR3 bases read: TGTGCCAGCAGTTTTTCCCCAGCGGGAGGGCCCACCAATGAG.

The CDR3 here is CAWSHPTGVLETQYF. Incomplete CDR3 DNA: TGTGCCTGGAGTCACCCTACAGGGGTTTTAGAGACG. The V and J genes are TRBV30 and TRBJ2-3; 7 bases map to TRBD1. The read terminates 3 residues before the CDR3 end, so the remaining end is supplied by the germline J gene. The CDR3 has 15 residues. CDR1 GTSNPN and CDR2 SVGIG come from the germline V gene (reference sequence).

The CDR3 DNA, read in part, is TGTGCCTGGAGTCCCTTCACAGGGGGCGATGAG. Its translation is CAWSPFTGGDE. The entire CDR3 protein is CAWSPFTGGDEQFF. V gene TRBV30 combines with J gene TRBJ2-1, with 9 bases identical to TRBD1. The read is 3 residues too short to cover the CDR3 end, so that end is filled in from the germline J gene. V lost 2 bases, J lost 8 bases, and 7 bases stayed unmatched. CDR3 length: 14 residues. Per germline, CDR1 GTSNPN and CDR2 SVGIG (reference sequence).

On this clone: Read data end 3 residues before the CDR3 end; the end is taken from the germline J gene. The chain recombines TRBV9 with TRBJ2-7; no definite D call. V lost 0 bases and J 6 bases, leaving 4 bases between the germline ends. Germline loops: CDR1 SGDLS, CDR2 YYNGEE. The length of the CDR3 is 11 residues. CDR3 region: CASSVASEQYF. The sequenced CDR3 bases are TGTGCCAGCAGCGTAGCTAGCGAG.

Remarks on this clone: The read gets to within 3 residues of the CDR3 end, and the germline J gene fills in the rest. This chain joins TRBV18 and TRBJ1-4; 9 bases line up with TRBD1. The CDR3 is 17 amino acids. Trimming removed 2 bases from V and 8 bases from J; junction bases left unmatched: 12. Germline CDR1 is KGHSH and CDR2 is LQKENI. The sequenced CDR3 bases are TGTGCCAGCTCACCAATCCCGGGACAGGGTTTTGAAGAAAAA. Translation gives CASSPIPGQGFEEK. The CDR3 in its entirety is CASSPIPGQGFEEKLFF.

In the case of this clone: The read terminates 3 residues before the CDR3 end, so the remaining end is supplied by the germline J gene. The J gene is TRBJ2-2, the V gene TRBV6-2 or TRBV6-3; the D gene is possibly TRBD2 (6 bases). Trimming stripped 11 bases from V and 2 bases from J, with 12 bases between. CDR1 MNHEY and CDR2 SVGEGT come from the germline V gene. This CDR3 comprises 13 residues. The DNA read from the CDR3 is TGTGCCTCCCGGGACTTAAACACCGGGGAG. It codes for CASRDLNTGE. The full CDR3 protein is CASRDLNTGELFF.

Worth noting for this clone: The CDR3 end lies 3 residues beyond the end of the read and is filled in from the germline J gene. The chain couples TRBV7-2 to TRBJ1-2; 10 bases are a match to TRBD1. With V trimmed by 5 bases and J by 5 bases, 5 bases remained unmatched. This CDR3 spans 14 amino acids. The V gene's germline CDR1 is SGHTA and CDR2 FQGNSA. The sequenced CDR3 bases are TGTGCCAGCAGCACCTGGACAGGGGGTTATGGC. The encoded protein is CASSTWTGGYG. The CDR3, in full, reads CASSTWTGGYGYTF.

A remark on this clone: The observed sequence ends 3 residues before the CDR3 terminus, with the missing tail filled in from the germline J gene. The chain carries TRBV9 and TRBJ1-6, with 8 bases lining up with TRBD1. Unmatched junction bases numbered 4, after V lost 3 bases and J lost 5 bases. CDR1 SGDLS and CDR2 YYNGEE come from the germline V gene. This CDR3 contains 15 residues. The sequenced CDR3 bases are TGTGCCAGCAGCGGGGCGGACAGGGATAATTCACCC. Amino acid sequence: CASSGADRDNSP. The whole CDR3 is CASSGADRDNSPLHF.

The CDR3 bases that were read are TGTGCCAGTAGTATGGTAGCGGGCCCGCTACAAGAGACC. Its protein is CASSMVAGPLQET. The CDR3, in full, reads CASSMVAGPLQETQYF. The V and J genes are TRBV19 and TRBJ2-5; 7 nucleotides match TRBD2. From the germline J gene comes the end of the CDR3, since the read stops 3 residues before it. The germline CDR1 and CDR2 sequences are LNHDA and SQIVND (reference sequence). The V segment lost 3 bases and the J segment 2 bases; nucleotides outside the gene matches: 9. The CDR3 totals 16 residues.

About this clone itself: The sample has other DNA sequences that encode this CDR3 too. The CDR3 is CASSWGTGEANTIYF. The part of the CDR3 DNA that was read is TGTGCCAGCAGCTGGGGGACAGGGGAAGCAAACACC. The chain has TRBV5-8 and TRBJ1-3, with 10 bases identical to TRBD1. The read ends 3 residues before the CDR3 terminus; that terminus is restored from the germline J gene. The ends lost 3 bases at V and 6 bases at J; junction bases unmatched: 6. The germline CDR1 and CDR2 sequences are SGHTS and YDEGEE. CDR3 size: 15 residues.

About this clone: The CDR3 end falls 3 residues outside the read, so it is completed with the germline J gene. V usage is TRBV19 and J usage is TRBJ2-4, with a tentative D call TRBD1 (5 bases). Germline V gene sequence: CDR1 LNHDA, CDR2 SQIVND (reference sequence). This CDR3 has 15 amino acids. The V and J ends lost 4 bases and 2 bases respectively, with 12 bases between them. The CDR3 DNA, read in part, is TGTGCCAGTAGTACAGGGTTTTCAACCAAAAACATT. Its translation is CASSTGFSTKNI. From start to end, the CDR3 is CASSTGFSTKNIQYF.

As regards this clone: The read terminates 3 residues before the CDR3 end, so the remaining end is supplied by the germline J gene. The rearrangement uses TRBV7-2 and TRBJ1-1; 7 bases are shared with TRBD1. Germline values: CDR1 SGHTA, CDR2 FQGNSA. V lost 4 bases, J lost 0 bases, and 5 bases stayed unmatched. CDR3 size: 15 residues. CDR3 loop: CASSYRGSMNTEAFF. The covered CDR3 bases are TGTGCCAGCAGCTACAGGGGTTCAATGAACACTGAA.